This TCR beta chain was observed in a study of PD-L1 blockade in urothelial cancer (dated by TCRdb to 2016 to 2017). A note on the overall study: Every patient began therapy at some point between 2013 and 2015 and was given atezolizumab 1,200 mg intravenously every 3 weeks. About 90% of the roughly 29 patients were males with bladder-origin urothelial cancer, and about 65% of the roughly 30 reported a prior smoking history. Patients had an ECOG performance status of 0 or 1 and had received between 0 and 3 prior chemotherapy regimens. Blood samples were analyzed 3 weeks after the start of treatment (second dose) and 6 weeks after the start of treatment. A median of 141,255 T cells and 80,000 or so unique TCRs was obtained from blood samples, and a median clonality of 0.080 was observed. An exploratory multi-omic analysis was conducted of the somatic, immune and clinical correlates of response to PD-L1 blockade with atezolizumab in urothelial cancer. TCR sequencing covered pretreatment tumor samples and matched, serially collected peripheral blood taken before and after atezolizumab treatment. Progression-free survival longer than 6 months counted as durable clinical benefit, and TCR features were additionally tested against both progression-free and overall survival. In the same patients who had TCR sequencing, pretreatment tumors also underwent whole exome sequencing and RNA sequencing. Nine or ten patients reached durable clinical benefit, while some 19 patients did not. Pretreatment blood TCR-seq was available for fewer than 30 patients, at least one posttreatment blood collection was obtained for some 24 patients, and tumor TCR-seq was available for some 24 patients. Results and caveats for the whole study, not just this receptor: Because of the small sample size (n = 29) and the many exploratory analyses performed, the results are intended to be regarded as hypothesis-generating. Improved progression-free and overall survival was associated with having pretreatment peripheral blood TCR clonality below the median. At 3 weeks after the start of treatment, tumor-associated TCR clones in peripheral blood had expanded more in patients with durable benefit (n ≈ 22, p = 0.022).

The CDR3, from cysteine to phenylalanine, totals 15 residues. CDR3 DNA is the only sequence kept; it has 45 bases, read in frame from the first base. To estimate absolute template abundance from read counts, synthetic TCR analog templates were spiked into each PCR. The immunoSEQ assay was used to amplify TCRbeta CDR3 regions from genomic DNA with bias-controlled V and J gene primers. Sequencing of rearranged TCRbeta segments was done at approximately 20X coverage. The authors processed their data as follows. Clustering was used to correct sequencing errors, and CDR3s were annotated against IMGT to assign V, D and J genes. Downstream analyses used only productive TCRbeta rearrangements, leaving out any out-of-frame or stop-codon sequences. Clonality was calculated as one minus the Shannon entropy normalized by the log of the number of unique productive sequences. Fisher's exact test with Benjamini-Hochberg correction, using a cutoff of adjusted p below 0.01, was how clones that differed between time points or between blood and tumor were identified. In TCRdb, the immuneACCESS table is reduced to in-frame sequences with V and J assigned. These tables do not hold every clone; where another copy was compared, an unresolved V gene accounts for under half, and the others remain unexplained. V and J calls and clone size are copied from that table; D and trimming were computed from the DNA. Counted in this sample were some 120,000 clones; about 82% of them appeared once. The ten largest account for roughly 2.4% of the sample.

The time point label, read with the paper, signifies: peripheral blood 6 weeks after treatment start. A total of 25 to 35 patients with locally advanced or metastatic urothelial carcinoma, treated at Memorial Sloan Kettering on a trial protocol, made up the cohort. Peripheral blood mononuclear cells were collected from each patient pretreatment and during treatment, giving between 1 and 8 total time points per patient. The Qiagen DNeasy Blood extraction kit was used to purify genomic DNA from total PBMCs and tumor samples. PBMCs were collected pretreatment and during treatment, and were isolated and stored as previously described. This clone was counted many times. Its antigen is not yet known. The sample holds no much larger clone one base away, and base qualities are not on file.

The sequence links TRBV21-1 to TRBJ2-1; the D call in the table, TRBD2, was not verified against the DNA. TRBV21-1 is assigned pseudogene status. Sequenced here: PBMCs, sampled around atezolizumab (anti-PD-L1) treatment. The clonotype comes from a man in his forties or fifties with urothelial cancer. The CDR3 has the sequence CASSRLAGGHNEQFF. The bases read TGTGCCAGCAGCAGACTAGCGGGAGGCCACAATGAGCAGTTCTTC.